The rows below give T cell receptor beta chains drawn from one sample of a study of beta chain features in type 1 diabetes. Here immunoSEQ multiplex PCR was the method, and the copy in TCRdb shows in-frame clones only, minus some. The sample includes 300,000 or so clones, around an eighth of them seen just once. The sample consisted of naive CD4+ T cells from blood. Receptors were obtained from a woman aged 18 to 35 with type 1 diabetes. Each CDR3 is given with its conserved first and last residue. The order of the fields is clone size, J gene, D gene, V gene, CDR3 protein, CDR3 DNA. The D gene is left open where the match is weak. Expanded clones get a size class; other rows say once, few or many, or leave the size out.

abundance: -
j_gene: TRBJ1-5
d_gene: -
v_gene: TRBV7-2
CDR3aa: CASSSGHNSNQPQHF
CDR3nt: TGTGCCAGCAGCTCCGGACACAATAGCAATCAGCCCCAGCATTTT

abundance: -
j_gene: TRBJ2-5
d_gene: TRBD2
v_gene: TRBV7-3
CDR3aa: CASSLKRGREETQYF
CDR3nt: TGTGCCAGCAGCTTAAAGCGGGGACGGGAAGAGACCCAGTACTTC

abundance: -
j_gene: TRBJ2-5
d_gene: TRBD2
v_gene: TRBV30
CDR3aa: CAWRLAGAIETQYF
CDR3nt: TGTGCCTGGAGGCTAGCGGGAGCGATAGAGACCCAGTACTTC

abundance: -
j_gene: TRBJ2-6
d_gene: -
v_gene: TRBV29-1
CDR3aa: CSVAGTSGANVLTF
CDR3nt: TGCAGCGTTGCCGGTACCTCTGGGGCCAACGTCCTGACTTTC

abundance: few
j_gene: TRBJ2-1
d_gene: TRBD2
v_gene: TRBV18
CDR3aa: CASSPLAGGNNEQFF
CDR3nt: TGTGCCAGCTCCCCCCTAGCGGGAGGGAACAATGAGCAGTTCTTC

abundance: few
j_gene: TRBJ2-3
d_gene: -
v_gene: TRBV20-1
CDR3aa: CSARKPDTQYF
CDR3nt: TGCAGTGCTAGGAAGCCAGATACGCAGTATTTT

abundance: -
j_gene: TRBJ2-2
d_gene: -
v_gene: TRBV4-1
CDR3aa: CASSQDRTQAEMNTGELFF
CDR3nt: TGCGCCAGCAGCCAAGATCGAACCCAAGCGGAGATGAACACCGGGGAGCTGTTTTTT

abundance: few
j_gene: TRBJ2-6
d_gene: -
v_gene: TRBV14
CDR3aa: CASSPLDRLSSGANVLTF
CDR3nt: TGTGCCAGCAGCCCACTGGACAGACTTTCCTCTGGGGCCAACGTCCTGACTTTC

abundance: -
j_gene: TRBJ2-2
d_gene: TRBD1
v_gene: TRBV4-2
CDR3aa: CASSQGGGAGELFF
CDR3nt: TGTGCCAGCAGCCAAGGAGGGGGCGCCGGGGAGCTGTTTTTT

abundance: -
j_gene: TRBJ1-1
d_gene: -
v_gene: TRBV28
CDR3aa: CASSPRLGAWSTEAFF
CDR3nt: TGTGCCAGCAGTCCCCGATTAGGGGCGTGGAGCACTGAAGCTTTCTTT

abundance: -
j_gene: TRBJ1-1
d_gene: TRBD1
v_gene: TRBV4-1
CDR3aa: CASSPGSGQGFFGTEAFF
CDR3nt: TGCGCCAGCAGCCCAGGATCGGGACAGGGGTTTTTTGGCACTGAAGCTTTCTTT

abundance: -
j_gene: TRBJ2-1
d_gene: -
v_gene: TRBV18
CDR3aa: CASSAGTSNEQFF
CDR3nt: TGTGCCAGCTCAGCTGGGACAAGCAATGAGCAGTTCTTC

abundance: -
j_gene: TRBJ1-5
d_gene: -
v_gene: TRBV28
CDR3aa: CASSLRGGRQPQHF
CDR3nt: TGTGCCAGCAGTTTACGCGGGGGGCGTCAGCCCCAGCATTTT

abundance: few
j_gene: TRBJ2-7
d_gene: TRBD1
v_gene: TRBV9
CDR3aa: CASSAGQGIAYEQYF
CDR3nt: TGTGCCAGCAGCGCGGGACAGGGGATTGCCTACGAGCAGTACTTC

abundance: few
j_gene: TRBJ1-2
d_gene: -
v_gene: TRBV30
CDR3aa: CAWSDLGGARRYGYTF
CDR3nt: TGTGCCTGGAGTGATTTAGGGGGGGCTCGGCGGTATGGCTACACCTTC

abundance: few
j_gene: TRBJ2-5
d_gene: -
v_gene: TRBV30
CDR3aa: CAWSQGPETQYF
CDR3nt: TGTGCCTGGAGTCAGGGTCCAGAGACCCAGTACTTC